The rows below give T cell receptor beta chains drawn from one sample of a study of OX40 agonist ivuxolimab in advanced cancers. Libraries were prepared by immunoSEQ multiplex PCR; TCRdb keeps only in-frame clonotypes and omits some of them. The sample shows about 50,000 clones, 75% to 90% of them seen only once. Sample: CD4+ or CD8+ T cells sorted from blood, taken in a trial of the OX40 agonist ivuxolimab. The receptors here all came from an adult with an advanced solid tumor such as melanoma, head and neck, liver or kidney cancer. Each CDR3 is given with its conserved first and last residue. The order of the fields is V gene, D gene, clone size, J gene, CDR3 protein, CDR3 DNA. D genes are given only for firm matches. Where a row states a size, it is once, few, many or the class of an expanded clone; other rows omit it.

>TRBV11-2|-|-|TRBJ2-5
CASSLEGVKTQYF
TGTGCCAGCAGCTTAGAGGGGGTGAAGACCCAGTACTTC
>TRBV19|TRBD1|-|TRBJ1-1
CASSILGGQGEAFF
TGTGCCAGTAGTATTCTGGGCGGACAGGGTGAAGCTTTCTTT
>TRBV29-1|-|once|TRBJ2-7
CSVEAARGSSYEQYF
TGCAGCGTTGAAGCAGCCCGGGGGTCTAGCTACGAGCAGTACTTC
>TRBV6-5|-|-|TRBJ2-2
CASSYFRNTGELFF
TGTGCCAGCAGTTACTTCAGGAACACCGGGGAGCTGTTTTTT
>TRBV28|-|once|TRBJ2-1
CASRSSPGLDEQFF
TGTGCCAGCAGATCATCTCCGGGACTCGATGAGCAGTTCTTC
>TRBV7-9|-|-|TRBJ2-7
CASTDGTYEQYF
TGTGCCAGCACCGACGGGACCTACGAGCAGTACTTC
>TRBV5-1|-|-|TRBJ2-5
CASSLDVRGAKTQYF
TGCGCCAGCAGCTTGGATGTACGGGGGGCAAAGACCCAGTACTTC
>TRBV19|TRBD2|-|TRBJ2-3
CASSMGTSGDTQYF
TGTGCCAGTAGTATGGGGACTAGCGGGGATACGCAGTATTTT
>TRBV7-2|TRBD1|once|TRBJ2-3
CASSRGGGHDTQYF
TGTGCCAGCAGCCGAGGGGGCGGCCACGATACGCAGTATTTT
>TRBV27|TRBD2|-|TRBJ2-7
CASRLAGGPKNEQYF
TGTGCCAGCAGACTAGCGGGAGGGCCAAAGAACGAGCAGTACTTC
>TRBV18|-|-|TRBJ1-4
CASSPAGRGNEKLFF
TGTGCCAGCTCACCGGCTGGACGGGGTAATGAAAAACTGTTTTTT
>TRBV5-5|-|-|TRBJ2-7
CASSLVAPPYEQYF
TGTGCCAGCAGCTTGGTTGCCCCCCCCTACGAGCAGTACTTC
>TRBV18|-|-|TRBJ2-3
CASSRGSLADTQYF
TGTGCCAGCTCACGAGGCAGCCTAGCAGATACGCAGTATTTT
>TRBV4-2|TRBD1|-|TRBJ2-3
CASSRRTGVSTDTQYF
TGTGCCAGCAGCCGGAGGACAGGGGTTAGCACAGATACGCAGTATTTT
>TRBV2|-|-|TRBJ2-7
CASTPARSYEQYF
TGTGCCAGCACACCAGCACGTTCCTACGAGCAGTACTTC
>TRBV7-9|-|-|TRBJ2-7
CASSSLGRSGEQYF
TGTGCCAGCAGCTCCCTAGGACGCTCCGGGGAGCAGTACTTC
>TRBV7-2|TRBD2|-|TRBJ2-1
CASSLSFILAGGLNEQFF
TGTGCCAGCAGCCTAAGTTTCATCCTAGCGGGAGGGCTCAATGAGCAGTTCTTC
>TRBV7-7|-|-|TRBJ2-2
CASSKHPGPTTGELFF
TGTGCTAGCAGCAAACACCCGGGACCAACCACCGGGGAGCTGTTTTTT
>TRBV6-6|-|-|TRBJ1-5
CASSYARVGQPQHF
TGTGCCAGCAGTTACGCCAGGGTGGGTCAGCCCCAGCATTTT
>TRBV29-1|TRBD1|-|TRBJ2-5
CSVDGEDRGNQETQYF
TGCAGCGTTGATGGTGAGGACAGGGGCAACCAAGAGACCCAGTACTTC
>TRBV6-1|-|-|TRBJ2-7
CASSDEGHGTPYEQYF
TGTGCCAGCAGTGATGAGGGGCACGGGACCCCCTACGAGCAGTACTTC
>TRBV2|-|-|TRBJ2-7
CASSYSYEQYF
TGTGCCAGCAGTTACTCCTACGAGCAGTACTTC
>TRBV11-2|TRBD2|-|TRBJ2-3
CASTMSGGHTDTQYF
TGTGCCAGCACTATGAGCGGGGGGCACACAGATACGCAGTATTTT
>TRBV7-9|TRBD2|-|TRBJ2-7
CASSLTGGRPYEQYF
TGTGCCAGCAGCCTGACGGGAGGGAGGCCCTACGAGCAGTACTTC
>TRBV18|-|-|TRBJ1-1
CASSSGQGEAFF
TGTGCCAGCTCATCCGGCCAAGGCGAAGCTTTCTTT
>TRBV28|-|-|TRBJ2-4
CASSLTAKNIQYF
TGTGCCAGCAGTTTAACAGCCAAAAACATTCAGTACTTC
>TRBV5-4|TRBD1|-|TRBJ2-2
CASSLGYRGQNTGELFF
TGTGCCAGCAGCTTGGGTTACAGGGGGCAAAACACCGGGGAGCTGTTTTTT
>TRBV6-5|-|once|TRBJ1-2
CASSHQGGGGYTF
TGTGCCAGCAGCCACCAAGGGGGTGGCGGCTACACCTTC
>TRBV28|TRBD2|once|TRBJ2-1
CASSLRGSGRGNEQFF
TGTGCCAGCAGCCTCAGGGGGAGCGGGAGGGGGAATGAGCAGTTCTTC
>TRBV19|TRBD1|-|TRBJ2-7
CASRPPGTGGNEQYF
TGTGCCAGCCGCCCGCCGGGGACAGGGGGCAACGAGCAGTACTTC
>TRBV5-6|TRBD2|-|TRBJ2-7
CASSPLAGGFYEQYF
TGTGCCAGCAGCCCCCTAGCGGGAGGGTTCTACGAGCAGTACTTC
>TRBV6-1|-|-|TRBJ2-1
CASSEDYPRLYNNEQFF
TGTGCCAGCAGTGAGGACTACCCGAGACTATACAACAATGAGCAGTTCTTC
>TRBV27|-|once|TRBJ2-7
CASSSWELSYEQHF
TGTGCCAGCAGTTCGTGGGAACTGTCCTACGAGCAGCACTTC
>TRBV7-2|-|-|TRBJ2-5
CASSPPLRQETQYF
TGTGCCAGCAGCCCCCCACTGCGCCAAGAGACCCAGTACTTC
>TRBV7-2|TRBD1|-|TRBJ1-4
CASSLNYRGNEKLFF
TGTGCCAGCAGCTTGAATTACAGGGGAAATGAAAAACTGTTTTTT
>TRBV6-1|TRBD1|-|TRBJ1-5
CASSNNRGRQPQHF
TGTGCCAGCAGCAACAACAGGGGGCGTCAGCCCCAGCATTTT
>TRBV6-1|-|-|TRBJ2-1
CASSESMDEQFF
TGTGCCAGCAGTGAAAGTATGGATGAGCAGTTCTTC
>TRBV11-2|TRBD2|-|TRBJ2-3
CASSPGLAGRTDTQYF
TGTGCCAGCAGCCCGGGACTAGCGGGAAGAACAGATACGCAGTATTTT
>TRBV9|-|-|TRBJ1-3
CASSRGDGNTIYF
TGTGCCAGCAGTAGGGGAGATGGAAACACCATATATTTT
>TRBV28|TRBD2|-|TRBJ2-5
CASTQGGGASGSGETQYF
TGTGCCAGCACCCAAGGGGGTGGCGCTAGCGGGAGCGGAGAGACCCAGTACTTC
>TRBV23-1|-|-|TRBJ1-3
CASSQLYISGNTIYF
TGCGCCAGCAGTCAATTATACATCTCTGGAAACACCATATATTTT
>TRBV28|-|once|TRBJ1-2
CASSFRTDNYGYTF
TGTGCCAGCAGTTTCAGGACGGACAACTATGGCTACACCTTC
>TRBV5-6|-|-|TRBJ2-2
CASSLWGTGELFF
TGTGCCAGCAGCCTATGGGGCACCGGGGAGCTGTTTTTT
>TRBV10-2|TRBD1|-|TRBJ2-7
CASSDPSGGQGSYEQYF
TGCGCCAGCAGCGACCCGTCTGGGGGACAGGGGTCCTACGAGCAGTACTTC
>TRBV11-2|-|-|TRBJ2-1
CASSLEWGAQDSYNEQFF
TGTGCCAGCAGCTTAGAGTGGGGGGCACAGGATTCCTACAATGAGCAGTTCTTC
>TRBV19|-|-|TRBJ2-6
CASSMGSGANVLTF
TGTGCCAGTAGCATGGGGTCCGGGGCCAACGTCCTGACTTTC
>TRBV29-1|-|-|TRBJ2-1
CSVGGSSYNEQFF
TGCAGCGTAGGCGGAAGCTCCTACAATGAGCAGTTCTTC
>TRBV7-9|-|-|TRBJ1-2
CASEGAPSYGYTF
TGTGCCAGCGAAGGGGCCCCCTCCTATGGCTACACCTTC
>TRBV2|TRBD1|-|TRBJ2-1
CASRRLTGGFKTEQFF
TGTGCCAGCAGGCGATTGACAGGGGGATTTAAGACTGAGCAGTTCTTC
>TRBV28|-|-|TRBJ1-2
CATRPRYGYTF
TGTGCCACCCGCCCTAGATATGGCTACACCTTC
>TRBV28|-|-|TRBJ1-2
CASSRHGYGYTF
TGTGCCAGCAGCCGACATGGCTATGGCTACACCTTC
>TRBV29-1|-|-|TRBJ2-7
CSVGTNRDEQYF
TGCAGCGTTGGCACAAACAGGGACGAGCAGTACTTC
>TRBV30|-|once|TRBJ1-5
CAWSADRHSNQPQHF
TGTGCCTGGAGTGCAGACAGGCATAGCAATCAGCCCCAGCATTTT
>TRBV15|-|-|TRBJ2-3
CATSRDADTDTQYF
TGTGCCACCAGCAGAGATGCAGACACAGATACGCAGTATTTT
>TRBV30|-|-|TRBJ2-3
CAWSVIGGNTDTQYF
TGTGCCTGGAGTGTAATTGGGGGAAACACAGATACGCAGTATTTT
>TRBV7-2|-|-|TRBJ2-3
CASSLVGPDTQYF
TGTGCCAGCAGCTTAGTAGGGCCAGATACGCAGTATTTT
>TRBV7-9|-|-|TRBJ2-1
CASSSFKWGTGVF
TGTGCCAGCAGCTCATTTAAATGGGGGACTGGGGTCTTC
>TRBV4-1|-|-|TRBJ2-7
CASSQVQGIYEQYF
TGCGCCAGCAGCCAAGTACAGGGTATATACGAGCAGTACTTC
>TRBV9|-|-|TRBJ1-4
CASSRMLANEKLFF
TGTGCCAGCAGCCGGATGTTGGCTAATGAAAAACTGTTTTTT
>TRBV27|TRBD1|-|TRBJ1-5
CASSPVPWVTGGYQPQHF
TGTGCCAGCAGTCCTGTGCCGTGGGTGACAGGGGGCTATCAGCCCCAGCATTTT